This T cell receptor (beta chain) was captured by sequencing in a study of blood T cell repertoires in COVID-19. As for the study in general: The United States, Italy and Spain were the sources of the acute and convalescent COVID-19 samples. PBMCs, B-cell-depleted T cells, or T cells were the source of the cDNA or gDNA that made up the material.

Produced via immunoSEQ multiplex PCR; TCRdb's table is partial and in-frame only. The sample includes fewer than 500,000 clones, 70% to 90% seen only once; the top ten take roughly 1.9%. This study enrolled people aged roughly 18 to 89 from about two dozen US geographic areas. This TCR was recovered from a woman in her late teens or twenties with acute COVID-19. Sequencing was carried out using PBMCs or T cells enriched from blood (not recorded which).

The CDR3 here is CASSARDTNYGYTF. The CDR3 bases are TGTGCCAGCAGTGCAAGGGACACAAACTATGGCTACACCTTC. The chain recombines TRBV3-1 (or the pseudogene TRBV3-2) with TRBJ1-2, with TRBD1 as a possible D gene (6 bases). The CDR3 is 14 amino acids. The germline gives CDR1 LGHDT, CDR2 YNNKEL (reference sequence). V lost 6 bases to trimming and J lost 2 bases, with 13 bases between them.